These 2 T cell receptor beta chains came from one sample sequenced in a study of PD-1 blockade in classical Hodgkin lymphoma. Repertoires were generated with immunoSEQ multiplex PCR, while TCRdb's copy carries only in-frame clones and drops some. In the table there are 100,000 to 130,000 clones, about nine tenths of which are singletons. Brentuximab vedotin exposure varied among the patients, all of whom had relapsed after autologous stem cell transplantation. Sequenced material: peripheral blood mononuclear cells (PBMCs), taken before the second cycle of nivolumab. These receptors were taken from a human donor with classical Hodgkin lymphoma.

The V call is TRBV6-1, the J call TRBJ2-6; the D gene could be TRBD1 or TRBD2 (5 bases each). Trimming stripped 3 bases from V and 2 bases from J, with 8 bases between. The CDR3 has 15 residues. Germline values: CDR1 MNHNS, CDR2 SASEGT. This CDR3 reads CASSEGVPGANVLTF. For the CDR3, the DNA is TGTGCCAGCAGTGAGGGGGTTCCTGGGGCCAACGTCCTGACTTTC.

This rearrangement joins TRBV19 to TRBJ2-3; 11 positions agree with TRBD2. V gave up 10 bases and J gave up 0 bases; unmatched junction bases: 3. Per germline, CDR1 LNHDA and CDR2 SQIVND (reference sequence). This CDR3 is 14 amino acids long. CDR3 protein: CATGLAGSTDTQYF. The DNA of the CDR3 is TGTGCCACCGGACTAGCGGGCAGCACAGATACGCAGTATTTT.